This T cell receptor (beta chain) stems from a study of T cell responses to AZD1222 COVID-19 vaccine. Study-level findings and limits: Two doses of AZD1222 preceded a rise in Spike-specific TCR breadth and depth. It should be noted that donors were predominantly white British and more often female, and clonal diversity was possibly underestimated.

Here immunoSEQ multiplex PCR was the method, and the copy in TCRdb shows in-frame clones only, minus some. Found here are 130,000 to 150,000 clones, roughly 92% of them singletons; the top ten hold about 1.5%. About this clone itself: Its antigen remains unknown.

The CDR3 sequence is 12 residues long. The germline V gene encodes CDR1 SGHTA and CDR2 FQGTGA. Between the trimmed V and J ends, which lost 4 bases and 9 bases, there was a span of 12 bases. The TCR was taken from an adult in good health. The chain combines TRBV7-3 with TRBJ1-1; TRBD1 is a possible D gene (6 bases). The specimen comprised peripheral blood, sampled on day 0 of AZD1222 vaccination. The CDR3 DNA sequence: TGTGCCAGCAGCTCTCCGGGGGGCAAAGCTTTCTTT. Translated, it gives CASSSPGGKAFF.